This entry lists 13 T cell receptor beta chains sequenced from one sample in a study of T-cell memory formation after mild COVID-19. TCRdb fed the 5' RACE reads into MiXCR, producing one record per CDR3 protein. Of approximately 570,000 distinct CDR3 sequences detected, around 17% appear once; the ten largest clones hold approximately 12%. The material sequenced was PBMCs or a T cell subset sorted from them (not recorded which). The origin of the receptors is an adult woman who had mild COVID-19 (a few samples of this study predate the infection). Cell type and time point are not known.

This clonotype was detected only a few times. The chain employs TRBV10-3 and TRBJ2-5, with D perhaps TRBD2 (6 bases). The CDR3 is made up of 15 amino acids. Germline lookup yields CDR1 ENHRY and CDR2 SYGVKD. V was pared by 2 bases and J by 4 bases, with 14 bases between. The CDR3 DNA reads TGTGCCATCAGTGAGGGTACCGGGAGAGGAGAGACCCAGTACTTC. This translates into CAISEGTGRGETQYF.

This clonotype was counted a few times. CDR3 nucleotide sequence: TGTGCCACCAGCGGTTCGGCCAGCCAGCAGTTCTTC. Translation gives CATSGSASQQFF. The chain has TRBV24-1 and TRBJ2-1; D not certain. Trimming took off 7 bases at V and 11 bases at J, with 14 bases between the two ends. Per germline, CDR1 KGHDR and CDR2 SFDVKD. This CDR3 is built from 12 residues.

This clonotype was found a few times. The chain combines TRBV6-2 or TRBV6-3 with TRBJ2-7; no reliable D call. There are 14 residues in the CDR3. V gave up 0 bases and J gave up 7 bases, with 13 bases separating them. Germline CDR1 reads MNHEY; CDR2 reads SVGEGT. The CDR3 spells CASSYSLPTAEQYF. The CDR3 nucleotides read TGTGCCAGCAGTTACTCCCTCCCGACCGCGGAGCAGTACTTC.

This rearrangement joins TRBV28 to TRBJ1-4, with 9 bases that match TRBD1. CDR3 length: 16 residues. The germline V gene has CDR1 MDHEN and CDR2 SYDVKM. Trimming removed 5 bases from V and 8 bases from J; junction bases left unmatched: 12. The CDR3 DNA sequence: TGTGCCAGCAGTGATCGACTCACAGGGGGCGACGAAAAACTGTTTTTT. Encoded protein: CASSDRLTGGDEKLFF. Full variable domain (outside the CDR3, taken from reference TRBV28 and TRBJ1-4): DVKVTQSSRYLVKRTGEKVFLECVQDMDHENMFWYRQDPGLGLRLIYFSYDVKMKEKGDIPEGYSVSREKKERFSLILESASTNQTSMYLCASSDRLTGGDEKLFFGSGTQLSVL.

This clonotype was observed a few times. The rearrangement uses TRBV2 and TRBJ1-5, with 9 positions matching TRBD1. V lost 7 bases to trimming and J lost 7 bases; unmatched junction nucleotides: 11. This CDR3 region has 15 residues. Germline V CDR1 and CDR2: SNHLY, FYNNEI. For the CDR3, the DNA is TGTGCCAGCACCGAGAACAGGGGGCGAATCCAGCCCCAGCATTTT. Its protein is CASTENRGRIQPQHF.

The chain employs TRBV10-3 and TRBJ2-4; no definite D call. The CDR3 is made up of 15 amino acids. Trimming pared 4 bases from V and 0 bases from J, leaving 10 bases between. Germline V gene sequence: CDR1 ENHRY, CDR2 SYGVKD. The CDR3 DNA is TGTGCCATCAGTGTGGGCCAGATAGCCAAAAACATTCAGTACTTC. Encoded protein: CAISVGQIAKNIQYF.

Ten or more counts support this clonotype. The chain links TRBV7-8 to TRBJ2-5; D perhaps matches TRBD1 (6 bases). This CDR3 has 18 amino acids. Looked up from germline, CDR1 is SGHVS and CDR2 is FQNEAQ. Trimming took 7 bases from V and 5 from J, leaving 29 bases between them. As DNA, the CDR3 is TGTGCCAGCATCCATCCTCTTGTCAGGGGAAGAGTGGGGGAGACCCAGTACTTC. This encodes CASIHPLVRGRVGETQYF.

The rearrangement uses TRBV19 and TRBJ1-5; tentative D call: TRBD1 (5 bases). CDR1 and CDR2 (germline): LNHDA, SQIVND (reference sequence). The CDR3 runs 15 residues. The ends were cut back, 5 bases at V and 6 bases at J, with 17 bases in the middle. CDR3 protein: CASSSGGWGGQPQHF. In nucleotides, the CDR3 is TGTGCCAGTAGTTCCGGGGGATGGGGCGGTCAGCCCCAGCATTTT.

The chain has TRBV6-2 or TRBV6-3 and TRBJ2-2; 8 positions match TRBD2. CDR1 is MNHEY and CDR2 is SVGEGT in the germline V gene. The CDR3 spans 16 residues. With V trimmed by 0 bases and J by 4 bases, 4 bases remained unmatched. In nucleotides, the CDR3 is TGTGCCAGCAGTTACTCGACGGGAGGGGGCACCGGGGAGCTGTTTTTT. It is translated as CASSYSTGGGTGELFF.

V and J are TRBV9 and TRBJ2-1, with 11 positions matching TRBD1. This CDR3 region has 15 residues. V lost 0 bases to trimming and J lost 4 bases; unmatched junction nucleotides: 0. Per germline, CDR1 SGDLS and CDR2 YYNGEE. CDR3: CASSVGDRGYNEQFF. The CDR3 coding sequence is TGTGCCAGCAGCGTAGGGGACAGGGGGTACAATGAGCAGTTCTTC.

This clonotype has ten or more counts. The chain couples TRBV3-1 to TRBJ2-7, with D maybe TRBD1 (6 bases). The CDR3 is 17 residues long. The V end was cut by 0 bases, the J end by 3 bases, with 18 bases between. Germline V gives CDR1 LGHDT, CDR2 YNNKEL (reference sequence). The CDR3 reads CASSQEIRTEEGYEQYF. The CDR3 DNA reads TGTGCCAGCAGCCAAGAAATTCGGACAGAGGAAGGCTACGAGCAGTACTTC.

The chain has TRBV6-2 or TRBV6-3 and TRBJ2-5; D may be TRBD1 or TRBD2 (6 bases each). Germline CDR1 and CDR2: MNHEY and SVGEGT. The CDR3 has 13 residues. With 2 bases removed from V and 5 bases from J, the gap between germline ends came to 9 bases. As DNA, the CDR3 is TGTGCCAGCAGTTACACAGGGAGGGAGACCCAGTACTTC. It yields the protein CASSYTGRETQYF.

The chain recombines TRBV4-1 with TRBJ1-1; 9 positions agree with TRBD1. The ends lost 5 bases at V and 1 base at J; junction bases unmatched: 5. The CDR3 length is 15 residues. Germline V CDR1 and CDR2: MGHRA, YSYEKL. The CDR3 reads CASSYGQGTNTEAFF. For the CDR3, the DNA is TGCGCCAGCAGCTATGGACAGGGGACGAACACTGAAGCTTTCTTT.